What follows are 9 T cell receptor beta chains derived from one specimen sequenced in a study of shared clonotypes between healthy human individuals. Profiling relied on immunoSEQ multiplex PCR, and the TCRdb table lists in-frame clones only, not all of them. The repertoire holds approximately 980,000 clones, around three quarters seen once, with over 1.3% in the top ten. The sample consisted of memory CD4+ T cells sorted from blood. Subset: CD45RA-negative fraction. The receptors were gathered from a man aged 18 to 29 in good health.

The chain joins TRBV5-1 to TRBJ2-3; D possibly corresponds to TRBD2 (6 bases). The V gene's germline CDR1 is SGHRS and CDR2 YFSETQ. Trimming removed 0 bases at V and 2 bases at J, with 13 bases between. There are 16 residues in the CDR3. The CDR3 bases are TGCGCCAGCAGCTTGGCCGGGCGGGAAAACACAGATACGCAGTATTTT. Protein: CASSLAGRENTDTQYF.

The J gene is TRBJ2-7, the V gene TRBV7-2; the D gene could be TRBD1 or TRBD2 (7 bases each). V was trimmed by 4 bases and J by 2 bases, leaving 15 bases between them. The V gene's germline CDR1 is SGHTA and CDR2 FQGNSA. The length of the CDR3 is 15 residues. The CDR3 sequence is CASSSQGGIAYEQYF. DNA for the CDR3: TGTGCCAGCAGCTCTCAGGGGGGGATCGCCTACGAGCAGTACTTC.

The CDR3 DNA is TGTGCCAGCAGCGCCCGCCTACTAGAGGGGCGCGAGACCCAGTACTTC. Amino acids: CASSARLLEGRETQYF. V and J are TRBV9 and TRBJ2-5; D might be TRBD1 or TRBD2, each matching 5 bases. With 3 bases removed from V and 5 bases from J, the gap between germline ends came to 20 bases. Germline assignment: CDR1 SGDLS and CDR2 YYNGEE. The CDR3 totals 16 residues.

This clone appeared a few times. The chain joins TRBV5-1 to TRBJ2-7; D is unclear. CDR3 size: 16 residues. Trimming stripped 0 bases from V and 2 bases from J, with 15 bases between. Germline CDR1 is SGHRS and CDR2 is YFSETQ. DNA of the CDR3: TGCGCCAGCAGCTTGGCCGGAACCAACCCAGCCTACGAGCAGTACTTC. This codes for CASSLAGTNPAYEQYF.

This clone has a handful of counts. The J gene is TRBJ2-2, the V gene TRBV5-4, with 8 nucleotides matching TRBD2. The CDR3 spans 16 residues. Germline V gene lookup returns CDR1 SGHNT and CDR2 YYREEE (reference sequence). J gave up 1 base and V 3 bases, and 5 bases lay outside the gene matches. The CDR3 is CASSYGTRGNTGELFF. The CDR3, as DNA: TGTGCCAGCAGCTACGGGACTAGGGGGAACACCGGGGAGCTGTTTTTT.

CDR3 in amino acids: CASSFSTLTYNEQFF. DNA of the CDR3: TGTGCCAGCAGCTTCAGTACCCTAACCTACAATGAGCAGTTCTTC. The gene calls are TRBV7-2 and TRBJ2-1, with unresolved D. Germline-derived CDR1 and CDR2 are SGHTA and FQGNSA. The CDR3 is 15 amino acids. V gave up 3 bases and J gave up 2 bases, with 11 bases separating them.

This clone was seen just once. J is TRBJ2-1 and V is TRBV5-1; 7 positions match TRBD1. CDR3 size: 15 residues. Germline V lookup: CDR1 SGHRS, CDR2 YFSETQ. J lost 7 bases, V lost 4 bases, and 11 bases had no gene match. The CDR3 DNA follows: TGCGCCAGCAGCCTTGCCGGGACAGATCTAAATGAGCAGTTCTTC. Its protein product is CASSLAGTDLNEQFF.

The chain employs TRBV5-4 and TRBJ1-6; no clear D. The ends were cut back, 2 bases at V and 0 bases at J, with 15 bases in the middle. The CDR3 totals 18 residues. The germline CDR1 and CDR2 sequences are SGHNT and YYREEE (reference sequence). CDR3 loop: CASSFKGAGSSYNSPLHF. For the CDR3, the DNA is TGTGCCAGCAGCTTTAAGGGTGCGGGGAGCTCCTATAATTCACCCCTCCACTTT.

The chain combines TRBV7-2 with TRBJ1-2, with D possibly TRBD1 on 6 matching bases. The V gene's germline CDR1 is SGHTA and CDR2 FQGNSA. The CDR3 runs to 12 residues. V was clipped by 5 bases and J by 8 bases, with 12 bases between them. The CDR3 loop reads CASSADSPGYTF. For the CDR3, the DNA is TGTGCCAGCAGCGCGGACAGCCCGGGCTACACCTTC.